A selection of T cell receptor beta chains follows, all from one sample in a study of cytomegalovirus exposure and HLA in healthy donors. Profiling relied on immunoSEQ multiplex PCR, and the TCRdb table lists in-frame clones only, not all of them. Here the sample spans tens of thousands of clones, around 94% being singletons. The sample was PBMCs. These receptor sequences come from a woman aged 18-29 years in good health and CMV-seropositive. Each CDR3 is given with its conserved first and last residue. Each record gives: D gene, V gene, J gene, clone size, CDR3 DNA, CDR3 protein. A D gene is named only where the DNA matches it firmly. For some rows the clone size is stated as once, few or many, or as a class when expanded; others skip it.

>TRBD2|TRBV7-6|TRBJ2-1|NA
TGTGCCAGCAGCTTAGGGGGACTAGCCCCCGGCAGTGAGCAGTTCTTC
CASSLGGLAPGSEQFF
>TRBD2|TRBV5-1|TRBJ2-2|NA
TGCGCCAGCAGCTTCGGGGGGACCGAACAAGGGGAGCTGTTTTTT
CASSFGGTEQGELFF
>NA|TRBV6-1|TRBJ2-3|NA
TGTGCCAGCAGACAGGACAGTAGCACAGATACGCAGTATTTT
CASRQDSSTDTQYF
>TRBD2|TRBV28|TRBJ2-3|NA
TGTGCCAGCAGTTTGCAGCGGGGGACCACAGATACGCAGTATTTT
CASSLQRGTTDTQYF
>NA|TRBV11-2|TRBJ2-1|NA
TGTGCCAGCAGCACCGTCAACAGGGTGGCTGAGCAGTTCTTC
CASSTVNRVAEQFF
>NA|TRBV9|TRBJ2-6|NA
TGTGCCAGCAGCCCGAGACCGGGCTCTGGGGCCAACGTCCTGACTTTC
CASSPRPGSGANVLTF
>TRBD2|TRBV5-1|TRBJ2-1|NA
TGCGCCAGCAGCCTAACTAGCGGGAGGGCCGGCTACAATGAGCAGTTCTTC
CASSLTSGRAGYNEQFF
>NA|TRBV19|TRBJ1-3|once
TGTGCCAGTAGTCCTAGTGGAGAAGTTGGAAACACCATATATTTT
CASSPSGEVGNTIYF
>NA|TRBV28|TRBJ1-1|once
TGTGCCAGCAGTTCCGGCGGCACTGAAGCTTTCTTT
CASSSGGTEAFF
>TRBD2|TRBV4-1|TRBJ2-5|once
TGCGCCAGCAGCCAACGTAGCGGGGGGGCTCTTAAAGAGACCCAGTACTTC
CASSQRSGGALKETQYF
>NA|TRBV4-2|TRBJ1-3|NA
TGTGCCAGCAGCCAAGACGTTCCCCAATGGGGCTACTCTGGAAACACCATATATTTT
CASSQDVPQWGYSGNTIYF
>NA|TRBV7-8|TRBJ1-4|NA
TGTGCCAGCAGCTTAGAGGAACAGGGTTCGGGTGAAAAACTGTTTTTT
CASSLEEQGSGEKLFF
>TRBD1|TRBV7-2|TRBJ2-7|once
TGTGCCAGCAGCTTAGATGTAGGGGGCTACTCCTACGAGCAGTACTTC
CASSLDVGGYSYEQYF
>TRBD1|TRBV28|TRBJ1-2|once
TGTGCCACCTCCGCCCCGGGACAGGGTTCATGGGGCTACACCTTC
CATSAPGQGSWGYTF
>NA|TRBV4-1|TRBJ2-7|NA
TGCGCCAGCAGCCAAGTAGGAGGGGTAGGGTACTACGAGCAGTACTTC
CASSQVGGVGYYEQYF